The rows below give T cell receptor beta chains drawn from one sample of a study of blood T cell repertoires in COVID-19. The assay was immunoSEQ multiplex PCR, and TCRdb's table has in-frame clones only and misses some. The sample lists some 68,000 clones, about 90% occurring once. Specimen: peripheral blood. The origin of the receptors is a man aged 50 to 60 with COVID-19, enrolled during active disease. Each CDR3 is given with its conserved first and last residue. The D gene is left open where the match is weak. Clone sizes are given selectively: once, few, many, or a class where the clone is expanded.

J gene | V gene | clone size | D gene | CDR3 protein | CDR3 DNA
TRBJ2-5 | TRBV9 | NA | TRBD1 | CASSVGQGGETQYF | TGTGCCAGCAGCGTAGGACAGGGGGGAGAGACCCAGTACTTC
TRBJ1-4 | TRBV7-9 | NA | NA | CASSYQGLIEKLFF | TGTGCCAGCAGCTACCAGGGGTTAATCGAAAAACTGTTTTTT
TRBJ2-3 | TRBV5-1 | NA | NA | CASSGAGTDTQYF | TGCGCCAGCAGCGGGGCCGGGACAGATACGCAGTATTTT
TRBJ2-1 | TRBV7-2 | NA | NA | CASSFRVDEQFF | TGTGCCAGCAGCTTCAGGGTAGATGAGCAGTTCTTC
TRBJ2-2 | TRBV3-1/TRBV3-2 | NA | NA | CASSQEQDFGELFF | TGTGCCAGCAGCCAAGAGCAGGATTTCGGGGAGCTGTTTTTT
TRBJ2-2 | TRBV7-3 | NA | NA | CASSLHGRLNTGELFF | TGTGCCAGCAGCTTACACGGCAGACTAAACACCGGGGAGCTGTTTTTT
TRBJ1-2 | TRBV19 | NA | TRBD1 | CASLRGPRNNNYGYTF | TGTGCCAGTCTAAGGGGGCCAAGGAACAATAACTATGGCTACACCTTC
TRBJ2-3 | TRBV9 | NA | NA | CASSVWLSTDTQYF | TGTGCCAGCAGCGTCTGGCTGAGCACAGATACGCAGTATTTT
TRBJ1-6 | TRBV30 | NA | TRBD1 | CAWSYNLGQGAHSPLHF | TGTGCCTGGAGTTACAATTTGGGACAGGGGGCGCATTCACCCCTCCACTTT
TRBJ2-6 | TRBV4-1 | once | NA | CASSQDPGGSGANVLTF | TGCGCCAGCAGCCAAGATCCTGGGGGGTCTGGGGCCAACGTCCTGACTTTC
TRBJ2-5 | TRBV5-1 | NA | NA | CASSSTGTIQETQYF | TGCGCCAGCAGTTCTACAGGGACGATCCAAGAGACCCAGTACTTC
TRBJ1-5 | TRBV5-4 | NA | TRBD1 | CASSSTSDRATNQPQHF | TGTGCCAGCAGCTCTACCTCGGACAGGGCCACTAATCAGCCCCAGCATTTT
TRBJ2-4 | TRBV6-6 | NA | TRBD2 | CASSYGLASGENIQYF | TGTGCCAGCAGTTACGGTTTAGCTAGCGGAGAAAACATTCAGTACTTC
TRBJ1-1 | TRBV6-5 | NA | NA | CASSYSAGRTEAFF | TGTGCCAGCAGTTACTCGGCAGGGAGGACTGAAGCTTTCTTT
TRBJ2-1 | TRBV5-1 | NA | TRBD2 | CASSLAGRSPNEQFF | TGCGCCAGCAGCTTAGCGGGAAGGAGCCCCAATGAGCAGTTCTTC
TRBJ2-5 | TRBV7-9 | NA | NA | CASSLWVGVGETQYF | TGTGCCAGCAGCTTATGGGTGGGAGTGGGAGAGACCCAGTACTTC
TRBJ1-2 | TRBV5-1 | NA | NA | CASSLVRGDYTF | TGCGCCAGCAGCTTAGTCAGGGGAGACTACACCTTC
TRBJ2-3 | TRBV9 | NA | TRBD2 | CASSVSGRASSTDTQYF | TGTGCCAGCAGCGTTAGCGGGAGGGCCTCTAGCACAGATACGCAGTATTTT
TRBJ1-2 | TRBV6-5 | NA | NA | CASSRVTRGYGYTF | TGTGCCAGCAGTCGAGTCACCCGCGGCTATGGCTACACCTTC
TRBJ1-5 | TRBV4-1 | NA | NA | CASSQGQFNQPQHF | TGCGCCAGCAGCCAAGGACAGTTCAATCAGCCCCAGCATTTT
TRBJ2-1 | TRBV6-2/TRBV6-3 | NA | TRBD2 | CASSQPGLAGIDEQFF | TGTGCCAGCAGTCAGCCTGGACTAGCGGGAATCGATGAGCAGTTCTTC
TRBJ1-5 | TRBV4-1 | few | NA | CASSPRGTVNQPQHF | TGCGCCAGCAGCCCCCGGGGGACTGTCAATCAGCCCCAGCATTTT
TRBJ2-1 | TRBV5-1 | NA | NA | CASSLGLGSSYNEQFF | TGCGCCAGCAGCTTGGGTCTGGGCAGTTCCTACAATGAGCAGTTCTTC
TRBJ2-7 | TRBV29-1 | NA | NA | CSVEDDRSYEQYF | TGCAGCGTTGAAGATGACAGGTCCTACGAGCAGTACTTC